The 13 T cell receptor beta chains listed next were all sequenced from one sample in a study of PD-1 blockade in classical Hodgkin lymphoma. Time point noted: cycle 4 day 1 (C4D1), after more than five weeks of nivolumab. In every patient, relapse followed autologous stem cell transplantation, while exposure to brentuximab vedotin differed. The method was immunoSEQ multiplex PCR; TCRdb's version includes in-frame clones alone and lacks a portion of them. The sample yields about 46,000 clones, around 74% seen once. The sample was peripheral blood mononuclear cells (PBMCs), taken before the fourth cycle of nivolumab. These receptors came from a human donor with classical Hodgkin lymphoma.

The V call is TRBV11-3, the J call TRBJ2-7; D call uncertain. Between the trimmed V and J ends, which lost 5 bases and 0 bases, there was a span of 17 bases. The CDR3 has 16 residues. The germline CDR1 and CDR2 sequences are SGHNT and YENEEA. The DNA for the CDR3 is TGTGCCAGCAGCCCCGGTTCCTTGTTAATCTCCTACGAGCAGTACTTC. Encoded protein: CASSPGSLLISYEQYF.

The CDR3 nucleotides read TGTGCCAGCGGACTAGGGACAGGAGGATCCTACGAGCAGTACTTC. Translation: CASGLGTGGSYEQYF. The chain employs TRBV28 and TRBJ2-5; TRBD1 might be the D (8 bases). The end of the DNA aligns better with TRBJ2-7, so the J call may be wrong. This CDR3 has 15 residues. Germline CDR1 MDHEN, CDR2 SYDVKM.

V is TRBV27 and J is TRBJ1-1; D might be TRBD1 (6 bases). V was cut by 2 bases and J by 4 bases, with 11 bases left in between. Germline CDR1 and CDR2: MNHEY and SMNVEV (reference sequence). The length of the CDR3 is 14 residues. CDR3 amino acids: CASSLRKGGTEAFF. CDR3 nucleotide sequence: TGTGCCAGCAGTTTACGGAAAGGGGGCACTGAAGCTTTCTTT.

J is TRBJ2-2 and V is TRBV25-1; D possibly corresponds to TRBD1 (6 bases). Trimming took off 4 bases at V and 4 bases at J, with 10 bases between the two ends. The germline gives CDR1 MGHDK, CDR2 SYGVNS. CDR3 length: 14 amino acids. The CDR3 DNA reads TGTGCCAGCAGTGTTACAGGGCTCACCGGGGAGCTGTTTTTT. It codes for CASSVTGLTGELFF. The variable domain in full, with the rest retrieved from reference TRBV25-1 and TRBJ2-2, is EADIYQTPRYLVIGTGKKITLECSQTMGHDKMYWYQQDPGMELHLIHYSYGVNSTEKGDLSSESTVSRIRTEHFPLTLESARPSHTSQYLCASSVTGLTGELFFGEGSRLTVL.

The chain recombines TRBV28 with TRBJ2-5; 10 bases fit TRBD1. V dropped 5 bases and J dropped 0; count of bases not matched to a gene: 3. The CDR3 loop spans 15 amino acids. The germline V gene encodes CDR1 MDHEN and CDR2 SYDVKM. CDR3 amino acids: CASSAGTGDQETQYF. CDR3 nucleotide sequence: TGTGCCAGCAGTGCTGGGACAGGGGACCAAGAGACCCAGTACTTC.

This rearrangement joins TRBV6-5 to TRBJ2-5; 8 bases match TRBD1. CDR1 is MNHEY, CDR2 SVGAGI, per germline. The CDR3 covers 14 residues. Germline trimming cut 4 bases from V and 7 bases from J; bases unmatched to any gene: 8. CDR3 sequence (DNA): TGTGCCAGCAGTTTTTCCAGGGGGCTGGGGACCCAGTACTTC. The encoded protein is CASSFSRGLGTQYF.

The rearrangement joins TRBV2 to TRBJ2-7, with unresolved D. CDR3 length equals 10 residues. The V end was cut by 7 bases, the J end by 3 bases, with 4 bases between. Looked up from germline, CDR1 is SNHLY and CDR2 is FYNNEI. CDR3 sequence: CASKNYEQYF. CDR3 sequence (DNA): TGTGCCAGCAAGAACTACGAGCAGTACTTC.

This chain connects TRBV29-1 to TRBJ1-5; D is uncertain. Germline values: CDR1 SQVTM, CDR2 ANQGSEA. V shed 5 bases and J shed 3 bases, with 11 bases lying between them. The length of the CDR3 is 13 residues. CDR3 in amino acids: CSVRWGPNQPQHF. The DNA for the CDR3 is TGCAGCGTTCGGTGGGGTCCCAATCAGCCCCAGCATTTT.

V is TRBV5-4 and J is TRBJ2-6; D remains ambiguous. The CDR3 is made up of 13 amino acids. Germline V lookup: CDR1 SGHNT, CDR2 YYREEE (reference sequence). Trimming shortened V by 7 bases and J by 2 bases, and 7 bases separated the two germline ends. As DNA, the CDR3 is TGTGCCAGCTCAGAGGCTGGGGCCAACGTCCTGACTTTC. Protein: CASSEAGANVLTF.

The table lists this clone with a few counts. V usage is TRBV28 and J usage is TRBJ1-4; D is ambiguous. Trimming cost V 6 bases and J 8 bases, with 16 bases left between them. In germline, CDR1 is MDHEN, CDR2 SYDVKM. This CDR3 has 14 amino acids. The CDR3 nucleotides read TGTGCCAGCAGCTCTAGCGGCTCGGACGAAAAACTGTTTTTT. It codes for CASSSSGSDEKLFF.

The CDR3: CASSFLYLTGELFF. In DNA, the CDR3 is TGTGCCAGCAGTTTTCTATACCTCACCGGGGAGCTGTTTTTT. This chain uses TRBV27 with TRBJ2-2; D ambiguous. CDR1 and CDR2 from the germline V gene are MNHEY and SMNVEV (reference sequence). The CDR3 contains 14 residues. V lost 3 bases and J lost 4, with 9 bases in between.

This chain uses TRBV19 with TRBJ2-1, with D perhaps TRBD1 (7 bases). Trimming left V 6 bases short and J 3 bases short, with 15 bases between. The CDR3 has 15 amino acids. Germline values: CDR1 LNHDA, CDR2 SQIVND (reference sequence). For the CDR3, the DNA is TGTGCCAGTAGCTTGGAGGGGGCAAACTACAATGAGCAGTTCTTC. Translated: CASSLEGANYNEQFF.

This clone was seen ten or more times. The chain recombines TRBV5-1 with TRBJ2-1; perhaps TRBD2 as D (6 bases). Trimming removed 0 bases at V and 4 bases at J, with 14 bases between. CDR1 SGHRS and CDR2 YFSETQ come from the germline V gene. The CDR3 has 16 amino acids. CDR3 nucleotide sequence: TGCGCCAGCAGCTTGGATCCAGCGGGCCTATACAATGAGCAGTTCTTC. Translating gives CASSLDPAGLYNEQFF.